This section outlines one T cell receptor (beta chain) sequence together with its context. No antigen is known for it. The data belong to a study of T cell responses to AZD1222 COVID-19 vaccine. General study points: Spike-specific TCR breadth and depth both grew after two AZD1222 doses. Recipients of AZD1222 seropositive at baseline numbered only 6 or 7. Unmutated variant regions are reportedly targeted by nearly half of spike-specific TCRs. Spike was spanned by vaccine-associated CD4 TCRs, with dominance at 160-218 and 743-854.

Method: immunoSEQ multiplex PCR; TCRdb's copy keeps in-frame clones and lacks some. The sample lists 80,000 to 95,000 clones, about 91% seen once, with less than 6.5% in the top ten. This sample comprised peripheral blood, obtained on day 0 of AZD1222 vaccination. The TCR was taken from an adult in good health.

The CDR3 reads CASSDKGVYTGELFF. In nucleotides, the CDR3 is TGTGCCAGCAGTGATAAGGGGGTGTACACCGGGGAGCTGTTTTTT. The chain employs TRBV2 and TRBJ2-2, with D perhaps matching TRBD1 (6 bases). In germline, CDR1 is SNHLY, CDR2 FYNNEI. CDR3 length: 15 amino acids. The V end was cut by 3 bases, the J end by 3 bases, with 11 bases between.